The 18 T cell receptor beta chains given below trace back to one sample, sequenced in a study of PD-L1 blockade in urothelial cancer. Repertoires were generated with immunoSEQ multiplex PCR, while TCRdb's copy carries only in-frame clones and drops some. The sample contains around 60,000 clones, around 81% of which appear only once. Time point defined: pretreatment peripheral blood. The sequenced sample was PBMCs, obtained around atezolizumab (anti-PD-L1) treatment. The source of these receptors is a man between 65 and 85 years old with urothelial cancer.

The chain links TRBV27 to TRBJ2-5, with D possibly matching TRBD1 (5 bases). Trimming pared 7 bases from V and 2 bases from J, leaving 11 bases between. The germline gives CDR1 MNHEY, CDR2 SMNVEV (reference sequence). The CDR3 sequence is 13 residues long. The CDR3 DNA reads TGTGCCAGCAAAAGGGGAAGACAAGAGACCCAGTACTTC. Translation gives CASKRGRQETQYF.

This clone was recorded only once. V and J are TRBV30 and TRBJ1-4, with TRBD1 identical over 10 bases. The CDR3 contains 19 residues. In germline, CDR1 is GTSNPN, CDR2 SVGIG (reference sequence). V dropped 5 bases and J dropped 1; count of bases not matched to a gene: 16. The CDR3 loop is CAWRSTGGVELGTNEKLFF. As DNA, the CDR3 is TGTGCCTGGCGGTCGACAGGGGGCGTCGAGTTGGGAACTAATGAAAAACTGTTTTTT.

The chain carries TRBV12-5 and TRBJ2-3; possibly TRBD2 for D (6 bases). This CDR3 spans 15 amino acids. Germline V lookup: CDR1 LGHNT, CDR2 FRNRAP. V was trimmed by 9 bases and J by 1 base, leaving 17 bases between them. CDR3 sequence: CASGFRERRTDTQYF. The CDR3 DNA follows: TGTGCTAGCGGATTCCGGGAGCGGCGCACAGATACGCAGTATTTT. Supplemented by reference TRBV12-5 and TRBJ2-3, the full variable domain reads DARVTQTPRHKVTEMGQEVTMRCQPILGHNTVFWYRQTMMQGLELLAYFRNRAPLDDSGMPKDRFSAEMPDATLATLKIQPSEPRDSAVYFCASGFRERRTDTQYFGPGTRLTVL.

This clone was seen ten or more times. The chain carries TRBV5-4 and TRBJ2-7; 9 nucleotides align to TRBD1. The CDR3 totals 14 residues. Unmatched junction bases numbered 5, after V lost 4 bases and J lost 3 bases. The germline V gene encodes CDR1 SGHNT and CDR2 YYREEE (reference sequence). CDR3 nucleotide sequence: TGTGCCAGCAGCCCCCCGGGACAGGGCTACGAGCAGTACTTC. This translates into CASSPPGQGYEQYF.

This sequence joins TRBV6-6 and TRBJ2-5; D is undetermined. Germline CDR1 MNHNY, CDR2 SVGAGI (reference sequence). This CDR3 comprises 12 residues. The germline V and J ends were trimmed by 6 bases and 5 bases, with 10 bases remaining between them. As DNA, the CDR3 is TGTGCCAGCAGCCGATCCGGGGAGACCCAGTACTTC. Its protein is CASSRSGETQYF.

V is TRBV27 and J is TRBJ1-2; unclear D gene. CDR3 length: 14 amino acids. Trimming removed 5 bases from V and 2 bases from J, with 12 bases in between. Germline V gene sequence: CDR1 MNHEY, CDR2 SMNVEV (reference sequence). This chain's CDR3 is CASSTSDKNYGYTF. The CDR3 DNA sequence: TGTGCCAGCAGTACGTCTGACAAGAACTATGGCTACACCTTC.

The V gene is TRBV29-1, the J gene TRBJ2-3, with D maybe TRBD1 (6 bases). Trimming took 7 bases from V and 6 from J, leaving 11 bases between them. The germline CDR1 and CDR2 sequences are SQVTM and ANQGSEA. The CDR3 loop spans 11 amino acids. The chain's CDR3 is CSGETGDTQYF. CDR3 nucleotides: TGCAGCGGGGAAACAGGGGATACGCAGTATTTT.

In DNA form, the CDR3 reads TGTGCCAGCAGTGTGATCCGCGGGAGCTCCTACGAGCAGTACTTC. The encoded protein is CASSVIRGSSYEQYF. V usage is TRBV6-1 and J usage is TRBJ2-7, with 7 bases that match TRBD2. Germline values: CDR1 MNHNS, CDR2 SASEGT. Losses at the gene ends were 4 bases for V and 0 bases for J; bases not matched to a gene: 6. This CDR3 region has 15 residues.

V gene TRBV2 combines with J gene TRBJ1-1; 9 bases fit TRBD1. The ends lost 7 bases at V and 2 bases at J; junction bases unmatched: 5. CDR1 and CDR2 (germline): SNHLY, FYNNEI. The CDR3 contains 14 residues. CDR3: CASTPGQGNTEAFF. CDR3 bases: TGTGCCAGCACCCCGGGACAGGGAAACACTGAAGCTTTCTTT.

The V and J genes are TRBV7-9 and TRBJ1-1; no firm D call. The CDR3 sequence is 15 residues long. In germline, CDR1 is SEHNR, CDR2 FQNEAQ (reference sequence). V was shortened by 1 base and J by 1 base, with 10 bases between the two germline ends. The CDR3 sequence: CASSLVLAGNTEAFF. The CDR3 nucleotides read TGTGCCAGCAGCTTAGTTTTAGCCGGGAACACTGAAGCTTTCTTT.

This clone was observed a few times. This chain joins TRBV6-4 and TRBJ1-5; the D is unclear. Trimming removed 6 bases from V and 3 bases from J, with 6 bases in between. Germline values: CDR1 MRHNA, CDR2 SNTAGT. The CDR3 length is 12 residues. The CDR3 loop is CASSRNNQPQHF. The CDR3 bases are TGTGCCAGCAGCAGGAACAATCAGCCCCAGCATTTT.

The chain recombines TRBV19 with TRBJ2-3, with D perhaps matching TRBD2 (6 bases). The CDR3 has 17 residues. V shed 0 bases and J shed 2 bases, with 15 bases lying between them. Germline CDR1 LNHDA, CDR2 SQIVND (reference sequence). CDR3 sequence (DNA): TGTGCCAGTAGTATAGATATGAGCGGGTGGGCCACAGATACGCAGTATTTT. Translated, it gives CASSIDMSGWATDTQYF.

This chain links TRBV6-1 with TRBJ1-1; 10 nucleotides line up with TRBD1. The CDR3 runs to 13 residues. J gave up 10 bases and V 7 bases, and 9 bases lay outside the gene matches. Germline lookup yields CDR1 MNHNS and CDR2 SASEGT. The CDR3 is CASNLDRGGTAFF. The CDR3 DNA is TGTGCCAGCAATTTGGACAGGGGGGGGACAGCTTTCTTT.

The chain carries TRBV27 and TRBJ2-2; TRBD2 agrees at 10 bases. Germline loops: CDR1 MNHEY, CDR2 SMNVEV (reference sequence). This CDR3 spans 17 amino acids. The trim removed 5 bases at V and 3 bases at J, leaving 9 bases unmatched. CDR3 nucleotide sequence: TGTGCCAGCAGTACCCTAGCGGGGGAAACGGACACCGGGGAGCTGTTTTTT. This codes for CASSTLAGETDTGELFF.

This chain links TRBV6-6 with TRBJ1-1; D not resolved. This CDR3 region has 12 residues. Germline assignment: CDR1 MNHNY and CDR2 SVGAGI (reference sequence). Deletions cut 7 bases from V and 0 bases from J, with 6 bases between. The CDR3: CASTSLNTEAFF. The DNA for the CDR3 is TGTGCCAGCACTTCCCTGAACACTGAAGCTTTCTTT.

The genes are TRBV2 and TRBJ2-2; 10 bases are shared with TRBD2. The CDR3 covers 14 residues. Germline V gene lookup returns CDR1 SNHLY and CDR2 FYNNEI. V lost 6 bases and J lost 4; bases outside the gene matches: 2. The CDR3 loop is CASRSGRATGELFF. The DNA of the CDR3 is TGTGCCAGCAGAAGCGGGAGGGCCACCGGGGAGCTGTTTTTT. The whole variable domain, remainder taken from reference TRBV2 and TRBJ2-2, is EPEVTQTPSHQVTQMGQEVILRCVPISNHLYFYWYRQILGQKVEFLVSFYNNEISEKSEIFDDQFSVERPDGSNFTLKIRSTKLEDSAMYFCASRSGRATGELFFGEGSRLTVL.

This clone was counted only a few times. The V call is TRBV7-2, the J call TRBJ1-3, with D unresolved. Trimming took off 0 bases at V and 0 bases at J, with 9 bases between the two ends. Germline CDR1 and CDR2: SGHTA and FQGNSA. CDR3 size: 16 residues. For the CDR3, the DNA is TGTGCCAGCAGCTTAGCGCCGCAGGTCTCTGGAAACACCATATATTTT. This codes for CASSLAPQVSGNTIYF.

This chain joins TRBV14 and TRBJ1-5, with 12 nucleotides matching TRBD1. The CDR3 loop spans 17 amino acids. V lost 6 bases, J lost 3 bases, and 9 bases stayed unmatched. From germline, CDR1 is SGHDN and CDR2 FVKESK. The CDR3 DNA reads as TGTGCCAGCAGTTTCCGGGACAGGGGGCGTAACAATCAGCCCCAGCATTTT. Translated: CASSFRDRGRNNQPQHF.